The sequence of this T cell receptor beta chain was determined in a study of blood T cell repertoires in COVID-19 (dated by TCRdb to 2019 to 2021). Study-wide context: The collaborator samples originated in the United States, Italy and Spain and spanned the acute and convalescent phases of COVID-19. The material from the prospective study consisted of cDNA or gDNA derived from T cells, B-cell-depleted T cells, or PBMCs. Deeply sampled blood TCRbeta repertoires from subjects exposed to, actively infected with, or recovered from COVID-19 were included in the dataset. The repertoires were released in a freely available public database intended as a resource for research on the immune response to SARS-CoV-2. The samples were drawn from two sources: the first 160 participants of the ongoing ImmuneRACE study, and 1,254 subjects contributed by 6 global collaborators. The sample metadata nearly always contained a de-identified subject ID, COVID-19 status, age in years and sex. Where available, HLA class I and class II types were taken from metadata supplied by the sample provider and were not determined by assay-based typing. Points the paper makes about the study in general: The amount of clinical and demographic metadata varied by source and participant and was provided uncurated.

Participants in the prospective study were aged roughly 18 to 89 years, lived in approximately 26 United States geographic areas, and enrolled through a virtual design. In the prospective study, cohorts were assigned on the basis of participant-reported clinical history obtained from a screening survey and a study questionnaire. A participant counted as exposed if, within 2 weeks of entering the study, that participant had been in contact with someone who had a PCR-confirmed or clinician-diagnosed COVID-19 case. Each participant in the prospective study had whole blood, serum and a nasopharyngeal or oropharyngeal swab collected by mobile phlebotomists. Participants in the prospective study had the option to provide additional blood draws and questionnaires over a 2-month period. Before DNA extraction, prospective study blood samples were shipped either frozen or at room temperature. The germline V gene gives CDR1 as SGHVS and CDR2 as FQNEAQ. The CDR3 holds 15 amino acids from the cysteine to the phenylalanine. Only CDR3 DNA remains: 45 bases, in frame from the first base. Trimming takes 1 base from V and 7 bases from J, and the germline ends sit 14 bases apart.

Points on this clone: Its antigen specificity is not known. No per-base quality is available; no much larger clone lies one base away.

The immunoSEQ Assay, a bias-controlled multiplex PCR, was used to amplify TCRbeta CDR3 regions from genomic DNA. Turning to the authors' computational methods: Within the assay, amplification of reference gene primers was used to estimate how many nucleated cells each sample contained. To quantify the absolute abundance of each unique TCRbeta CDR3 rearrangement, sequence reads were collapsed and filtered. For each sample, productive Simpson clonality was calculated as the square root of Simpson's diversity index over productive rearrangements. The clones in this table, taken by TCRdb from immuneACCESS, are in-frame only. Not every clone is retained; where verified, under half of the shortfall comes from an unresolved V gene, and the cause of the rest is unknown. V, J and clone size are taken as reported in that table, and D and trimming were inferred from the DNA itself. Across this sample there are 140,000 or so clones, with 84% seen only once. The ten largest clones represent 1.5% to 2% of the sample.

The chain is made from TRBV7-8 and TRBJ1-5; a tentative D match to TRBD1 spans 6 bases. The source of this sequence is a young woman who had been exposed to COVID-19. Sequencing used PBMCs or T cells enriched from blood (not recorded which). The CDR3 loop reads CASSLGRQVGQPQHF. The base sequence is TGTGCCAGCAGCTTAGGGCGACAGGTAGGGCAGCCCCAGCATTTT.